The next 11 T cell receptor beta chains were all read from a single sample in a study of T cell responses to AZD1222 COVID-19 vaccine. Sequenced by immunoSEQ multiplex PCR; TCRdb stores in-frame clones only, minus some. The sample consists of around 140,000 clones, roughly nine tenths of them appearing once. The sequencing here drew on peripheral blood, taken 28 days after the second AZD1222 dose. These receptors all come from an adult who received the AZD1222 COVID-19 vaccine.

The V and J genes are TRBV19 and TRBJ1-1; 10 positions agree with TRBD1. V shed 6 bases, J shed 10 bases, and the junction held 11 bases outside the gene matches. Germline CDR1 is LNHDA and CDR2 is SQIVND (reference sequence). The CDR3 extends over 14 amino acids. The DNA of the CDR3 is TGTGCCAGTAGCCGACAGGGGGCCGCGGATTTAGCTTTCTTT. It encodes CASSRQGAADLAFF.

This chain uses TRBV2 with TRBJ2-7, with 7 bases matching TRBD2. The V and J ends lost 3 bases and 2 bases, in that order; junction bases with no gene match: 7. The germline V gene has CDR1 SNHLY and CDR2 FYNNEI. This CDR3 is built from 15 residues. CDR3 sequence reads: CASSEGGTDTYEQYF. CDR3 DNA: TGTGCCAGCAGTGAGGGGGGGACTGATACCTACGAGCAGTACTTC.

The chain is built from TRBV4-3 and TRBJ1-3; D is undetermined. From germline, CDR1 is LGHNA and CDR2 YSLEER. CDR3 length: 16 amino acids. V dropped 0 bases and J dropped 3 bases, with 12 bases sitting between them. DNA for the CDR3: TGCGCCAGCAGCCAAGATCTAGGGATGGGTGGAAACACCATATATTTT. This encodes CASSQDLGMGGNTIYF.

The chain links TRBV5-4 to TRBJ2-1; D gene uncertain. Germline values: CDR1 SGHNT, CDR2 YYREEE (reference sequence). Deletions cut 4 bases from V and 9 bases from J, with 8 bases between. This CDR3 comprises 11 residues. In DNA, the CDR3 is TGTGCCAGCAGCGGCAGCAGTGAGCAGTTCTTC. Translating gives CASSGSSEQFF.

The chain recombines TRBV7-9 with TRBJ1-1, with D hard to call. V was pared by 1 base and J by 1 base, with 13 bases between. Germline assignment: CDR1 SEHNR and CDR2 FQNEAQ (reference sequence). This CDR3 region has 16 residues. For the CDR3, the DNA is TGTGCCAGCAGCTTAGTGCATCTGGTGCGGAACACTGAAGCTTTCTTT. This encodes CASSLVHLVRNTEAFF. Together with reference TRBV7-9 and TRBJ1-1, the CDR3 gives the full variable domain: DTGVSQNPRHKITKRGQNVTFRCDPISEHNRLYWYRQTLGQGPEFLTYFQNEAQLEKSRLLSDRFSAERPKGSFSTLEIQRTEQGDSAMYLCASSLVHLVRNTEAFFGQGTRLTVV.

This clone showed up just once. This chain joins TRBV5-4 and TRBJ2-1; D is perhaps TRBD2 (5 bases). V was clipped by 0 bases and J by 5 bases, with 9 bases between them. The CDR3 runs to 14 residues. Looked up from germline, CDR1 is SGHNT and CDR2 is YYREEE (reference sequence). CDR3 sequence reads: CASSLASRDNEQFF. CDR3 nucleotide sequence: TGTGCCAGCAGCTTGGCTTCGCGGGACAATGAGCAGTTCTTC. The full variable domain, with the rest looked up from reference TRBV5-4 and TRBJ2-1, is ETGVTQSPTHLIKTRGQQVTLRCSSQSGHNTVSWYQQALGQGPQFIFQYYREEENGRGNFPPRFSGLQFPNYSSELNVNALELDDSALYLCASSLASRDNEQFFGPGTRLTVL.

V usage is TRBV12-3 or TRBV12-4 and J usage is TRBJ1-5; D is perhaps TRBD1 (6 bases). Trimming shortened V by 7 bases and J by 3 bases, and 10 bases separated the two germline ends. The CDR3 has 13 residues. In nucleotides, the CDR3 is TGTGCCAGCACCTGGGGGGCCAATCAGCCCCAGCATTTT. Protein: CASTWGANQPQHF.

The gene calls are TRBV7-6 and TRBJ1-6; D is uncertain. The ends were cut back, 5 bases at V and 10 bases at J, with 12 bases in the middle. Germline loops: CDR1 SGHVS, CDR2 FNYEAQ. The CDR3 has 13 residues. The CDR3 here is CASSQGSNSPLHF. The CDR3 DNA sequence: TGTGCCAGCAGCCAAGGCAGTAACTCACCCCTCCACTTT.

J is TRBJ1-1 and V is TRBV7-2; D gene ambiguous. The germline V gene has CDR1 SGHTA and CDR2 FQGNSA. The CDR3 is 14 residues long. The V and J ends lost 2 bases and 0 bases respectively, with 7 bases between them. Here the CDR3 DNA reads TGTGCCAGCAGCTTATTTGCAGTGAACACTGAAGCTTTCTTT. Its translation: CASSLFAVNTEAFF.

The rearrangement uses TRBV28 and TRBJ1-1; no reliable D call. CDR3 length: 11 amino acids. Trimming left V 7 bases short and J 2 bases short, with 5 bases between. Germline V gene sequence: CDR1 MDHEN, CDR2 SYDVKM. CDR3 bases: TGTGCCAGCATAAGTAACACTGAAGCTTTCTTT. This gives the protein CASISNTEAFF.

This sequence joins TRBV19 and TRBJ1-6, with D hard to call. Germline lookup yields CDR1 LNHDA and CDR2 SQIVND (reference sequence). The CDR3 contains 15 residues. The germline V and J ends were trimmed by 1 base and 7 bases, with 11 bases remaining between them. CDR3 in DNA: TGTGCCAGTAGTATAGTGGCAGCCGGGAATTCACCCCTCCACTTT. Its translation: CASSIVAAGNSPLHF. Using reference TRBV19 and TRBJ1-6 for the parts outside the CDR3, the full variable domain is DGGITQSPKYLFRKEGQNVTLSCEQNLNHDAMYWYRQDPGQGLRLIYYSQIVNDFQKGDIAEGYSVSREKKESFPLTVTSAQKNPTAFYLCASSIVAAGNSPLHFGNGTRLTVT.